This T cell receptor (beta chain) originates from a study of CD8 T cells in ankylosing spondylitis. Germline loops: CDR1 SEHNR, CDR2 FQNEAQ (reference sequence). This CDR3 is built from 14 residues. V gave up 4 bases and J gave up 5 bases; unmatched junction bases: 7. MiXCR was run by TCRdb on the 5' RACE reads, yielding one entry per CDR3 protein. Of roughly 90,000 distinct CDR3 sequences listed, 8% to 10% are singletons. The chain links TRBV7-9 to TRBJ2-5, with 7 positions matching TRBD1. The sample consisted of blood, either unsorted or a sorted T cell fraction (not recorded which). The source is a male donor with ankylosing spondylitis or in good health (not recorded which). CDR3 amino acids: CASSSYRGSETQYF. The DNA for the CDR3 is TGTGCCAGCAGCTCTTACAGGGGATCGGAGACCCAGTACTTC.